This record covers a single TCR beta chain. The data are from a study of blood T cell repertoires in COVID-19. Method: immunoSEQ multiplex PCR; TCRdb's copy keeps in-frame clones and lacks some. The sample lists more than 300,000 clones; 92% were seen once. This clonotype was obtained from a young woman who had recovered from COVID-19. Sequenced sample: PBMCs or T cells enriched from blood (not recorded which).

This CDR3 is CASSRPRAPTHINYGYTF. The CDR3 DNA sequence: TGCGCCAGCAGTCGTCCCAGGGCCCCTACCCATATCAACTATGGCTACACCTTC. The V and J genes are TRBV23-1 and TRBJ1-2, with D maybe TRBD1 (5 bases). TRBV23-1 is reported as an ORF; its role is uncertain. Trimming stripped 4 bases from V and 2 bases from J, with 23 bases between. The CDR3 runs 18 residues.